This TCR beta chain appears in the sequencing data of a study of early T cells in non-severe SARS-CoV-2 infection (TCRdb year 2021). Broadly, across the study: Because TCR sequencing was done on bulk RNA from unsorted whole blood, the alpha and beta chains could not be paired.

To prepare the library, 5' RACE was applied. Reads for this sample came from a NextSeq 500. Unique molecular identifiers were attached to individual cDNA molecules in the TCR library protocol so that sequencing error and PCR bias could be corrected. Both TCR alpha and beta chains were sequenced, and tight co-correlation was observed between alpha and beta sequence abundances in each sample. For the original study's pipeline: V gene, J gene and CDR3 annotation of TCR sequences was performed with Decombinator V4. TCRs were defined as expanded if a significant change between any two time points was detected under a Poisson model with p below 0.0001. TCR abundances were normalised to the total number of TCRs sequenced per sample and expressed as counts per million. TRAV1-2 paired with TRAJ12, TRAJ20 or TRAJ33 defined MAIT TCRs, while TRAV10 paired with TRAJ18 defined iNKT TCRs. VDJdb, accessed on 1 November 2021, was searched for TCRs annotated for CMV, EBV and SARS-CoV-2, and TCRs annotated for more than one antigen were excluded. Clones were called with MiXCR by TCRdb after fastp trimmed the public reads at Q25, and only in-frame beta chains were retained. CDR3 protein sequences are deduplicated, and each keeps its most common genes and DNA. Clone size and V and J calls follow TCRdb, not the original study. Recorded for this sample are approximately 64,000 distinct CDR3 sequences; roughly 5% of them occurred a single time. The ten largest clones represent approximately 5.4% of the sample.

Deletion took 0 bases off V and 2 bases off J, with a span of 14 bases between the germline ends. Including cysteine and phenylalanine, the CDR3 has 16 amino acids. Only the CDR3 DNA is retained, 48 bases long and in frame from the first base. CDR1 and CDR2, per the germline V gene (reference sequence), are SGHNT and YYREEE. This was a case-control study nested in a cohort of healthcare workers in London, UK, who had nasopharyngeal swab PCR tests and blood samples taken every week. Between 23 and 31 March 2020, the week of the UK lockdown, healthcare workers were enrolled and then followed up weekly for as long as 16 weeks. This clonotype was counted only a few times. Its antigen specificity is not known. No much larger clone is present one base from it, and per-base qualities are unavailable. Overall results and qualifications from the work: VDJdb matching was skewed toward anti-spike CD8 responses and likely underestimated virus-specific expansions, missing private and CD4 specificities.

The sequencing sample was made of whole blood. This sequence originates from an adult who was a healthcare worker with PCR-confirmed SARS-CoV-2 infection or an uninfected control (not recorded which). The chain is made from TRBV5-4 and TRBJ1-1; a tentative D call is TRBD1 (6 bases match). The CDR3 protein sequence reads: CASSLGGRISNTEAFF. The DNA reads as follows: TGTGCCAGCAGCTTGGGGGGGCGGATAAGTAACACTGAAGCTTTCTTT.